The 27 T cell receptor beta chains presented below share a single source sample, sequenced in a study of cytomegalovirus exposure and HLA in healthy donors. PCR amplification relied on 60 Vbeta primers (plus 13 Jbeta primers). TCRdb's copy holds only in-frame clones and misses some; the assay was immunoSEQ multiplex PCR. The data show 150,000 to 200,000 clones, about 80% seen once. Material: PBMCs. Receptor source: a woman aged 18-29 years in good health and CMV-seropositive.

The gene calls are TRBV6-5 and TRBJ2-4, with D possibly matching TRBD1 (6 bases). V was trimmed by 0 bases and J by 8 bases, leaving 14 bases between them. CDR1 and CDR2 from the germline V gene are MNHEY and SVGAGI. The length of the CDR3 is 15 residues. The CDR3 sequence is CASSYSNRAKDIQYF. The CDR3 DNA is TGTGCCAGCAGTTACTCGAACAGGGCAAAGGACATTCAGTACTTC.

The rearrangement links TRBV5-6 to TRBJ2-6; 8 bases map to TRBD1. The CDR3 runs to 19 residues. With V trimmed by 2 bases and J by 1 base, 11 bases remained unmatched. Looked up from germline, CDR1 is SGHDT and CDR2 is YYEEEE. DNA of the CDR3: TGTGCCAGCAGCTTTCTTCGTCAGGGGGCAGGTTCTGGGGCCAACGTCCTGACTTTC. This gives the protein CASSFLRQGAGSGANVLTF.

This sequence joins TRBV5-6 and TRBJ2-1, with D maybe TRBD2 (5 bases). The CDR3 length is 12 residues. Trimming cost V 0 bases and J 8 bases, with 6 bases left between them. CDR1 and CDR2 from the germline V gene are SGHDT and YYEEEE. This chain's CDR3 is CASSLVGDEQFF. CDR3 sequence (DNA): TGTGCCAGCAGCTTGGTCGGGGATGAGCAGTTCTTC.

The rearrangement joins TRBV11-3 to TRBJ2-5; TRBD2 matches 10 bases. This CDR3 has 16 residues. Trimming at V came to 8 bases and at J to 5 bases, leaving 14 bases not matched to a gene. Germline V gives CDR1 SGHNT, CDR2 YENEEA. The CDR3 here is CASASKRGGRGETQYF. In DNA form, the CDR3 reads TGTGCCAGCGCCTCAAAGCGGGGGGGCCGGGGGGAGACCCAGTACTTC. The full variable domain, rest sourced from reference TRBV11-3 and TRBJ2-5, is EAGVVQSPRYKIIEKKQPVAFWCNPISGHNTLYWYLQNLGQGPELLIRYENEEAVDDSQLPKDRFSAERLKGVDSTLKIQPAELGDSAVYLCASASKRGGRGETQYFGPGTRLLVL.

The rearrangement joins TRBV5-1 to TRBJ1-4; the D is unclear. Germline V gene data show CDR1 as SGHRS and CDR2 as YFSETQ. V was cut by 1 base and J by 0 bases, with 4 bases left in between. The CDR3 runs 14 residues. CDR3 protein: CASSLLATNEKLFF. The DNA of the CDR3 is TGCGCCAGCAGCTTGTTAGCAACTAATGAAAAACTGTTTTTT.

This clone was recorded once. The chain links TRBV30 to TRBJ1-1, with 8 bases identical to TRBD1. The CDR3 is 15 residues long. Trimming removed 4 bases from V and 8 bases from J; junction bases left unmatched: 15. Looked up from germline, CDR1 is GTSNPN and CDR2 is SVGIG (reference sequence). CDR3 DNA sequence: TGTGCCTGGAATAATCTTGAGGCAGGGGGCTTGGAAGCTTTCTTT. As protein: CAWNNLEAGGLEAFF.

This clone was recorded only once. V and J are TRBV5-1 and TRBJ2-5, with TRBD2 identical over 7 bases. The germline CDR1 and CDR2 sequences are SGHRS and YFSETQ. The CDR3 totals 13 residues. Trimming took 0 bases from V and 6 from J; bases not matched to a gene: 2. The CDR3 is CASSLGEGKTQYF. For the CDR3, the DNA is TGCGCCAGCAGCTTGGGGGAGGGAAAGACCCAGTACTTC.

This clone was picked up one time. The chain links TRBV27 to TRBJ2-3, with 13 bases matching TRBD2. Germline loops: CDR1 MNHEY, CDR2 SMNVEV (reference sequence). The ends lost 4 bases at V and 5 bases at J; junction bases unmatched: 12. The CDR3 is 18 residues long. The CDR3 nucleotides are TGTGCCAGCAGTTCCAAACTAGCGGGGGGGCTTCTAGAAGATACGCAGTATTTT. As protein: CASSSKLAGGLLEDTQYF.

The chain joins TRBV11-2 to TRBJ1-2; 9 positions agree with TRBD1. The CDR3 is made up of 15 amino acids. The germline V gene encodes CDR1 SGHAT and CDR2 FQNNGV. With V trimmed by 5 bases and J by 6 bases, 10 bases remained unmatched. Here the CDR3 DNA reads TGTGCCAGCAGCCTGAACAGGGGGCGCCAACATGGCTACACCTTC. Translated: CASSLNRGRQHGYTF.

This clone showed up just once. The chain combines TRBV5-4 with TRBJ2-1, with 8 bases aligning to TRBD1. The CDR3 length is 15 residues. CDR1 and CDR2 (germline): SGHNT, YYREEE (reference sequence). Germline trimming cut 4 bases from V and 4 bases from J; bases unmatched to any gene: 7. The CDR3 region is CASSPGTGLYNEQFF. The CDR3 nucleotides read TGTGCCAGCAGCCCAGGGACAGGCCTTTACAATGAGCAGTTCTTC.

The chain has TRBV9 and TRBJ2-2, with 9 bases that match TRBD1. Germline V CDR1 and CDR2: SGDLS, YYNGEE. V trimming: 3 bases; J trimming: 0 bases; junction bases outside the gene matches: 3. CDR3 length: 16 amino acids. The CDR3: CASSAGTGSNTGELFF. The CDR3 DNA sequence: TGTGCCAGCAGCGCGGGGACAGGGTCGAACACCGGGGAGCTGTTTTTT.

The V gene is TRBV4-2, the J gene TRBJ2-3; the D gene is possibly TRBD1 (5 bases). The germline V and J ends were trimmed by 2 bases and 2 bases, with 17 bases remaining between them. The CDR3 runs 17 residues. Germline V CDR1 and CDR2: LGHNA, YNFKEQ. CDR3 bases: TGTGCCAGCAGCCAACCTTGGAAGCAGGGCGACACAGATACGCAGTATTTT. Translating it yields CASSQPWKQGDTDTQYF.

The V and J genes are TRBV19 and TRBJ1-5; TRBD1 might be the D (5 bases). Trimming pared 6 bases from V and 16 bases from J, leaving 19 bases between. The CDR3 is made up of 12 amino acids. CDR1 and CDR2 (germline): LNHDA, SQIVND (reference sequence). CDR3 region: CASSYGTLGVHF. CDR3 nucleotide sequence: TGTGCCAGTAGCTACGGGACTCTAGGGGTCCATTTT.

The chain links TRBV5-1 to TRBJ1-4, with D possibly being TRBD1 (5 bases). CDR3 length: 14 residues. Trimming cost V 7 bases and J 0 bases, with 10 bases left between them. From germline, CDR1 is SGHRS and CDR2 YFSETQ. CDR3 in amino acids: CASGALATNEKLFF. The CDR3 DNA sequence: TGCGCCAGCGGGGCTCTTGCAACTAATGAAAAACTGTTTTTT.

In regard to this clone: A read error may account for a junction end that differs from germline. The chain has TRBV13 and TRBJ2-6; 7 nucleotides line up with TRBD1. Germline-derived CDR1 and CDR2 are PRHDT and FYEKMQ (reference sequence). CDR3 length equals 17 residues. The CDR3 reads CASSLGRDSSGANGLTF. The CDR3 DNA follows: TGTGCCAGCAGCTTAGGCCGGGACAGCTCTGGGGCCAACGGCCTGACTTTC.

The table lists this clone with a few counts. V gene TRBV30 combines with J gene TRBJ2-1; D not certain. The CDR3 sequence is 13 residues long. Trimming took off 2 bases at V and 8 bases at J, with 13 bases between the two ends. Germline values: CDR1 GTSNPN, CDR2 SVGIG (reference sequence). CDR3 bases: TGTGCCTGGAGTACCCCCGGTCGGGATGAGCAGTTCTTC. As protein: CAWSTPGRDEQFF.

This chain uses TRBV30 with TRBJ1-2; the D is unclear. Trimming left V 0 bases short and J 6 bases short, with 11 bases between. CDR1 is GTSNPN, CDR2 SVGIG, per germline (reference sequence). This CDR3 comprises 13 residues. In DNA form, the CDR3 reads TGTGCCTGGAGTGTACTAGGGTCTCATGGCTACACCTTC. This sequence encodes CAWSVLGSHGYTF. The full variable domain, rest sourced from reference TRBV30 and TRBJ1-2, is SQTIHQWPATLVQPVGSPLSLECTVEGTSNPNLYWYRQAAGRGLQLLFYSVGIGQISSEVPQNLSASRPQDRQFILSSKKLLLSDSGFYLCAWSVLGSHGYTFGSGTRLTVV.

This chain links TRBV9 with TRBJ2-1; 9 nucleotides agree with TRBD2. CDR1 and CDR2 (germline): SGDLS, YYNGEE. CDR3 size: 17 residues. J gave up 3 bases and V 4 bases, and 11 bases lay outside the gene matches. The CDR3 here is CASSSQATSGVYNEQFF. Here the CDR3 DNA reads TGTGCCAGCAGCTCTCAAGCGACTAGCGGTGTCTACAATGAGCAGTTCTTC.

This chain joins TRBV28 and TRBJ1-4; D call uncertain. This CDR3 has 13 amino acids. With 3 bases removed from V and 5 bases from J, the gap between germline ends came to 7 bases. CDR1 MDHEN and CDR2 SYDVKM come from the germline V gene. The CDR3 DNA is TGTGCCAGCAGTTTGGTTCGGAATGAAAAACTGTTTTTT. This gives the protein CASSLVRNEKLFF.

This clone was observed a handful of times. V gene TRBV6-4 combines with J gene TRBJ2-6; D gene uncertain. V dropped 2 bases and J dropped 0 bases, with 8 bases sitting between them. The germline CDR1 and CDR2 sequences are MRHNA and SNTAGT. CDR3 length: 16 residues. CDR3 nucleotide sequence: TGTGCCAGCAGTGACGACATACGCTCTGGGGCCAACGTCCTGACTTTC. Its protein product is CASSDDIRSGANVLTF.

J is TRBJ2-3 and V is TRBV5-1; D not resolved. The V gene lost 0 bases and the J gene lost 6 bases, with 5 bases spanning the gap. This CDR3 has 12 amino acids. Germline loops: CDR1 SGHRS, CDR2 YFSETQ. For the CDR3, the DNA is TGCGCCAGCAGCTTGGCCCGGGATACGCAGTATTTT. It yields the protein CASSLARDTQYF.

V and J are TRBV6-1 and TRBJ2-7; weak D call: TRBD1 (6 bases). The CDR3 covers 14 residues. V was trimmed by 6 bases and J by 0 bases, leaving 12 bases between them. The germline CDR1 and CDR2 sequences are MNHNS and SASEGT. The CDR3 reads CASRDRDTSYEQYF. CDR3 DNA: TGTGCCAGCAGGGATCGGGACACCTCCTACGAGCAGTACTTC.

V usage is TRBV6-5 and J usage is TRBJ1-2; 7 bases line up with TRBD1. V was pared by 5 bases and J by 7 bases, with 7 bases of the junction left unmatched. The CDR3 runs to 13 residues. Germline assignment: CDR1 MNHEY and CDR2 SVGAGI. The CDR3 DNA is TGTGCCAGCAGTAAGACAGGGATGTCTGGCTACACCTTC. Its protein product is CASSKTGMSGYTF.

V usage is TRBV6-1 and J usage is TRBJ2-5, with 9 bases lining up with TRBD2. Germline V gene sequence: CDR1 MNHNS, CDR2 SASEGT. This CDR3 is built from 16 residues. Trimming cost V 4 bases and J 5 bases; bases outside gene matches: 11. Here the CDR3 DNA reads TGTGCCAGCAGTGCTTTAGCGGGGGATTATGTGGAGACCCAGTACTTC. Its protein product is CASSALAGDYVETQYF.

The gene calls are TRBV10-1 and TRBJ2-7; 8 positions agree with TRBD2. Germline assignment: CDR1 WNHNN and CDR2 SYGVQD (reference sequence). The CDR3 has 14 residues. V lost 6 bases and J lost 9; bases outside the gene matches: 13. Here the CDR3 DNA reads TGCGCCAGCAGGGCCCCGGGACTAGTTGCGTGGCAGTACTTC. Residues: CASRAPGLVAWQYF.

The J gene is TRBJ1-3, the V gene TRBV28; a weak D match, TRBD1 (5 bases). The CDR3 totals 13 residues. Germline assignment: CDR1 MDHEN and CDR2 SYDVKM. Trimming removed 6 bases from V and 4 bases from J, with 10 bases in between. The CDR3 DNA is TGTGCCAGCAGCACGGGACTGGGAAACACCATATATTTT. Residues: CASSTGLGNTIYF.

J is TRBJ1-1 and V is TRBV5-1, with no clear D. Looked up from germline, CDR1 is SGHRS and CDR2 is YFSETQ. The CDR3 spans 15 residues. Trimming cost V 2 bases and J 5 bases, with 16 bases left between them. This CDR3 reads CASSLSGSYGTEAFF. CDR3 DNA: TGCGCCAGCAGCTTATCGGGTTCTTACGGGACTGAAGCTTTCTTT. Using reference TRBV5-1 and TRBJ1-1 for the parts outside the CDR3, the full variable domain is KAGVTQTPRYLIKTRGQQVTLSCSPISGHRSVSWYQQTPGQGLQFLFEYFSETQRNKGNFPGRFSGRQFSNSRSEMNVSTLELGDSALYLCASSLSGSYGTEAFFGQGTRLTVV.